In this sample, the clone carrying this T cell receptor beta chain turned up once. Sequencing was performed with immunoSEQ multiplex PCR; in TCRdb, only in-frame clones are kept and a portion is missing. This table holds approximately 150,000 clones, approximately 83% found once. This sample is part of a study of blood T cell repertoires in COVID-19. Study at large: Some COVID-19 samples were acute and others convalescent; all came from the United States, Italy and Spain. T cells, B-cell-depleted T cells, or PBMCs supplied cDNA or gDNA.

This TCR came from a man in his 70s with acute or convalescent COVID-19. Sample: peripheral blood.

CDR3 nucleotide sequence: TGTGCCAGCAGTTTATCTTTCCGGGACAGCCTACAAGAGACCCAGTACTTC. This encodes CASSLSFRDSLQETQYF. The chain combines TRBV6-2 or TRBV6-3 with TRBJ2-5, with 7 bases fitting TRBD1. The CDR3 sequence is 17 residues long. Losses at the gene ends were 4 bases for V and 2 bases for J; bases not matched to a gene: 13. CDR1 and CDR2 from the germline V gene are MNHEY and SVGEGT.